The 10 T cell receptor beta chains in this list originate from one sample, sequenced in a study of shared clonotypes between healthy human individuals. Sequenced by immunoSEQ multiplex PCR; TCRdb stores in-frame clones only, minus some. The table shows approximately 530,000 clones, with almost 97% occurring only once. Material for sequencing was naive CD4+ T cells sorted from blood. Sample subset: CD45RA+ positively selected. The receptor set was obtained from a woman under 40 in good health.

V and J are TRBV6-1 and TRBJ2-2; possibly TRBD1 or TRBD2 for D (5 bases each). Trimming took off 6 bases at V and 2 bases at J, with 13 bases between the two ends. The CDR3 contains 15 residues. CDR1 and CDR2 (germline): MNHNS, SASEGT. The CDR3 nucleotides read TGTGCCAGCAGAGGGCCGGGACCTAACACCGGGGAGCTGTTTTTT. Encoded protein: CASRGPGPNTGELFF.

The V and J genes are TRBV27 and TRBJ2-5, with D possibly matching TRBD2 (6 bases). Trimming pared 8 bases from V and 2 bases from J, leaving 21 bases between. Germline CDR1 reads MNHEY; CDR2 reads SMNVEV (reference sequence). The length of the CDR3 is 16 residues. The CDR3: CASGKRTTAAQETQYF. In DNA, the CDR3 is TGTGCCAGCGGAAAAAGGACTACAGCCGCACAAGAGACCCAGTACTTC.

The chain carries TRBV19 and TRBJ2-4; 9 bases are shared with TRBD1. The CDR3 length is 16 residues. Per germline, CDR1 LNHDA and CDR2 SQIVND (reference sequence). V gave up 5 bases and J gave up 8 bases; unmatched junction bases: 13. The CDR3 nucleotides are TGTGCCAGTAGTGCCCATGACAGGGGGTTTCGTGACATTCAGTACTTC. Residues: CASSAHDRGFRDIQYF.

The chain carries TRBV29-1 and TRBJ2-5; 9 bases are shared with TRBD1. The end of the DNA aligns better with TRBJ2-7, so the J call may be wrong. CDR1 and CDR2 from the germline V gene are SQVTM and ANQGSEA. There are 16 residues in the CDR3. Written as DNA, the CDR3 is TGCAGCGTTGAAGATCGGTGGGGGACAGGGTCCCACGAGCAGTACTTC. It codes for CSVEDRWGTGSHEQYF.

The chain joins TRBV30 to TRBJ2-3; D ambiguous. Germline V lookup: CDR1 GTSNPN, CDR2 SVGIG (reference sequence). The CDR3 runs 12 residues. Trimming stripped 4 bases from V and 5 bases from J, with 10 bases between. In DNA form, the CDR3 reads TGTGCCTGGAAGTGGGGTGGAGATACGCAGTATTTT. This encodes CAWKWGGDTQYF.

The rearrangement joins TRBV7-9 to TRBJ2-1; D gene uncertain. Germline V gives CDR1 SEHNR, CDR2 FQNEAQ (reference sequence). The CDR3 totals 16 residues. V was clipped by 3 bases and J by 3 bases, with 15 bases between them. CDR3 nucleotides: TGTGCCAGCAGCTTCTTGCGGACGCCGGGCTACAATGAGCAGTTCTTC. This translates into CASSFLRTPGYNEQFF.

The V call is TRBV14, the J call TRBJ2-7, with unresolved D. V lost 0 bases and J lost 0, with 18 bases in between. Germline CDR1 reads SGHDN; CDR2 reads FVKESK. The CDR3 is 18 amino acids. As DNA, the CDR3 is TGTGCCAGCAGCCAAGACCATTCGGTGCGGCGGAGCTCCTACGAGCAGTACTTC. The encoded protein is CASSQDHSVRRSSYEQYF.

The DNA of the CDR3 is TGCGCCAGCAGTGGAGGGTTAGAGACCCAGTACTTC. Translation gives CASSGGLETQYF. V usage is TRBV10-2 and J usage is TRBJ2-5, with D possibly being TRBD2 (5 bases). From germline, CDR1 is WSHSY and CDR2 SAAADI. This CDR3 has 12 amino acids. V was trimmed by 4 bases and J by 4 bases, leaving 7 bases between them.

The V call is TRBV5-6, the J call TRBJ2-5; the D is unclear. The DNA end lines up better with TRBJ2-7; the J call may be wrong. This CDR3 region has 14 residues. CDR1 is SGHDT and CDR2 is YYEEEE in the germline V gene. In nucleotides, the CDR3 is TGTGCCAGCAGCTTGGCCAAGAGTTCCCGCGAGCAGTACTTC. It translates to CASSLAKSSREQYF.

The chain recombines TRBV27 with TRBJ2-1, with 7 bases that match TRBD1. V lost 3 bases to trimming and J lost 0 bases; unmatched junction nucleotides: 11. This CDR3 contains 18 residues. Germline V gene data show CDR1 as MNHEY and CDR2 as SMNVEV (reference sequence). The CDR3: CASSLGRGTFPSYNEQFF. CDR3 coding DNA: TGTGCCAGCAGTTTGGGCAGGGGGACCTTCCCCTCCTACAATGAGCAGTTCTTC.